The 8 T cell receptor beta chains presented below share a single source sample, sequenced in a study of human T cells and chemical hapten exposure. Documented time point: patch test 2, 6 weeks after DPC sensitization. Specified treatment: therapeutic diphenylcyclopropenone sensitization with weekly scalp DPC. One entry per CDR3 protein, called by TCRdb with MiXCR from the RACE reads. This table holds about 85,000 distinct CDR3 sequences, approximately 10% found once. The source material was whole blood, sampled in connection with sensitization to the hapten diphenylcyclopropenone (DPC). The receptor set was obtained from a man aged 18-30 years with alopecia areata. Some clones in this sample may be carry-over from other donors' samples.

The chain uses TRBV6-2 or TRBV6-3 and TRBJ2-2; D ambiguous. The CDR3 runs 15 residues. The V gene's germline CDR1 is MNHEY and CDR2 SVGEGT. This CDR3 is CAGRPLGRDTGELFF. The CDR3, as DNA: TGTGCAGGCAGGCCCCTCGGCCGGGACACCGGGGAGCTGTTTTTT.

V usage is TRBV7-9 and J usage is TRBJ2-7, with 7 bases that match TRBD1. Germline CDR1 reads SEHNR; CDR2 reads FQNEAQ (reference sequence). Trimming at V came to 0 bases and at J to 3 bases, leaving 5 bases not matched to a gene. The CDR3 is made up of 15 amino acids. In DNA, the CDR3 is TGTGCCAGCAGCTTAGCGGATTACAGGGGCTACGAGCAGTACGTC. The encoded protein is CASSLADYRGYEQYV.

The DNA of the CDR3 is TGTGCCAGCAGGCAGGCGAACACCGGGGAGCTGTTTTTT. Protein sequence: CASRQANTGELFF. The rearrangement uses TRBV6-1 and TRBJ2-2; D gene unclear. Germline values: CDR1 MNHNS, CDR2 SASEGT. The ends were cut back, 6 bases at V and 0 bases at J, with 5 bases in the middle. The CDR3 contains 13 residues.

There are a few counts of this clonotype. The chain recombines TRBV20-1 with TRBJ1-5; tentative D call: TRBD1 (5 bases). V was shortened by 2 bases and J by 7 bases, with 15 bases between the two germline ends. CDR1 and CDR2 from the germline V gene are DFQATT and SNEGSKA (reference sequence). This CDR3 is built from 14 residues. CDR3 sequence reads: CSARRQGGLQPQHF. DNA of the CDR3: TGCAGTGCTAGACGGCAGGGCGGTTTACAGCCCCAGCATTTT.

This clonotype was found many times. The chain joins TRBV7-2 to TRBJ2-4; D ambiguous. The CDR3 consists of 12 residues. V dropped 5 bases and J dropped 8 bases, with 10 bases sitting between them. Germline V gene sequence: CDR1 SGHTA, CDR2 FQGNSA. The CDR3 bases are TGTGCCAGCAGCGGATTAACGGACATTCAGTACTTC. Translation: CASSGLTDIQYF.

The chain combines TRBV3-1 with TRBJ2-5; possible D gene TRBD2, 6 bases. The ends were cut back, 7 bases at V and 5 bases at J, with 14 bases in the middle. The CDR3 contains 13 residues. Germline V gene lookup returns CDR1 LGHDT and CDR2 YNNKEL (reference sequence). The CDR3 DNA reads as TGTGCCAGCAACGGGGGAACAACGGAGACCCAGTACTTC. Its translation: CASNGGTTETQYF.

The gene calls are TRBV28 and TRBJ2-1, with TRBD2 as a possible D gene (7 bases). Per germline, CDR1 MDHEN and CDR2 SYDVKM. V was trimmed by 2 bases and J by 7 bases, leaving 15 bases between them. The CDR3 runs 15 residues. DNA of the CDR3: TGTGCCAGCAGTTTAAGGGGGGGGGCTGCGAATGAGCAGTTCTTC. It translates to CASSLRGGAANEQFF. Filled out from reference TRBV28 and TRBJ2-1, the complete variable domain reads DVKVTQSSRYLVKRTGEKVFLECVQDMDHENMFWYRQDPGLGLRLIYFSYDVKMKEKGDIPEGYSVSREKKERFSLILESASTNQTSMYLCASSLRGGAANEQFFGPGTRLTVL.

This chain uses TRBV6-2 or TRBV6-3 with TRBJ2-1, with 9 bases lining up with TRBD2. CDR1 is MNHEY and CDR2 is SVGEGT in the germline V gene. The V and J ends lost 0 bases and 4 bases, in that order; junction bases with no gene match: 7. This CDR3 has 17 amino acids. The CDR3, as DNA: TGTGCCAGCAGTTACTCGCCCGCGGGGGGGGTATACAATGAGCAGTTCTTC. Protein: CASSYSPAGGVYNEQFF.